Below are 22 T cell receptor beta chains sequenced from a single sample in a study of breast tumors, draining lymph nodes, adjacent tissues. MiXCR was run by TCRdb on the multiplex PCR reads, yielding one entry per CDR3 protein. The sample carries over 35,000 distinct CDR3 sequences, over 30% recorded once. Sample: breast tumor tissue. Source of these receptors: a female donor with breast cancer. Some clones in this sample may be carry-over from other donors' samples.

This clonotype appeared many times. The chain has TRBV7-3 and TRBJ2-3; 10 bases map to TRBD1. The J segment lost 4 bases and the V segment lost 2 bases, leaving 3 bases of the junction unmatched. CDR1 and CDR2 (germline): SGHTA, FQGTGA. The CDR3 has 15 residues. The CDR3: CASSLFGQGADTQYF. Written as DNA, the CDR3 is TGTGCCAGCAGCTTATTCGGACAGGGGGCAGATACGCAGTATTTT.

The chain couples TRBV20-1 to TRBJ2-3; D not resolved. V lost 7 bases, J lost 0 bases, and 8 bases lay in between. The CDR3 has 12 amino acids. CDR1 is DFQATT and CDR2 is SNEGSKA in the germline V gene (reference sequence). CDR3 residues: CSGALSTDTQYF. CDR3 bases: TGCAGTGGCGCACTTAGCACAGATACGCAGTATTTT.

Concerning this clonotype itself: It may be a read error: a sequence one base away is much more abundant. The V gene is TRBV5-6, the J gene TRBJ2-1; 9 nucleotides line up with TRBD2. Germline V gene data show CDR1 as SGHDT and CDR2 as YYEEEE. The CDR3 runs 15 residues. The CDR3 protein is CASIEAGGPYNERFF. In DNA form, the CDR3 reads TGTGCCAGCATCGAAGCGGGAGGACCCTACAATGAGCGGTTCTTC.

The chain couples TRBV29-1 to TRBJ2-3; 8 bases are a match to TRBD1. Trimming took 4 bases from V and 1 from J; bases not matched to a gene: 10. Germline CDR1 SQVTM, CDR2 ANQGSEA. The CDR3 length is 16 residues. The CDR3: CSVGPPQTGGTDTQYF. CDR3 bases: TGCAGCGTTGGCCCCCCACAGACAGGGGGCACAGATACGCAGTATTTT.

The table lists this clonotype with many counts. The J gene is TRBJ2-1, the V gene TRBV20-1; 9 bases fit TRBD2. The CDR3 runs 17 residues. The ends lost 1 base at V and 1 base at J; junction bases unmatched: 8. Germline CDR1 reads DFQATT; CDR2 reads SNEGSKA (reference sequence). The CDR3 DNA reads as TGCAGTGCTAGAGTGGTTATTAGCGGGAGATCCTACAATGAGCAGTTCTTC. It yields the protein CSARVVISGRSYNEQFF.

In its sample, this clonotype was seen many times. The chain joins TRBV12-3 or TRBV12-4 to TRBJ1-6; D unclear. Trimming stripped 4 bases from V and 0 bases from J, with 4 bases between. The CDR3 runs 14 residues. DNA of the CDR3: TGTGCCAGCAGTTGGAGCTCCTATAATTCACCCCTCCACTTT. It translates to CASSWSSYNSPLHF.

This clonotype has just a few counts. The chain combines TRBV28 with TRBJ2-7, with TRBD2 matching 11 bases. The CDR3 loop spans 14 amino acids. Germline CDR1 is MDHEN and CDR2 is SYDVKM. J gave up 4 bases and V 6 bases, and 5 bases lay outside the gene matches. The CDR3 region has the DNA TGTGCCAGCAGCAATCTAGCGGGAGGTTACGAGCAGTACTTC. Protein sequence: CASSNLAGGYEQYF.

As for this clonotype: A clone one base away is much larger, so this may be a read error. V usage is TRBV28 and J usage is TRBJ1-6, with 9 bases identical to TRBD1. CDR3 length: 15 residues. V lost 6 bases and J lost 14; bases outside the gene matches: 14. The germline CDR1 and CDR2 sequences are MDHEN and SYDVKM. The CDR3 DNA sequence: TGTGCCAGCAGCCCCCCCGGGACAGGGTTTATGTCCCTCCACTTT. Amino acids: CASSPPGTGFMSLHF.

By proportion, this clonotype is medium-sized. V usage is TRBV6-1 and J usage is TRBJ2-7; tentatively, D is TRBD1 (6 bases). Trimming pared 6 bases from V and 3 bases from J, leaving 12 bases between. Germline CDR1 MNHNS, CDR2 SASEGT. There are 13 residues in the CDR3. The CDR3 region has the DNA TGTGCCAGCAGCGAGGGACATCTCTACGAGCAGTACTTC. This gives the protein CASSEGHLYEQYF.

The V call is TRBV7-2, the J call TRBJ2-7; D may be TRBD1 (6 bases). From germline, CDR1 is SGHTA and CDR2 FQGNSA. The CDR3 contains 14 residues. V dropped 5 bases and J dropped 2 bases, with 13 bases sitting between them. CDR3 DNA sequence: TGTGCCAGCAGCCTAGGGGGACATGCCTACGAGCAGTACTTC. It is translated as CASSLGGHAYEQYF.

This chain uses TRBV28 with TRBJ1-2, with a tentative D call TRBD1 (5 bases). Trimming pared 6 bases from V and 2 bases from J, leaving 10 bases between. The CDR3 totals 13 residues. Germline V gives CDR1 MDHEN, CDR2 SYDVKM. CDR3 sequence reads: CASRQQDNYGYTF. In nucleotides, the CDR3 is TGTGCCAGCAGACAACAGGACAACTATGGCTACACCTTC.

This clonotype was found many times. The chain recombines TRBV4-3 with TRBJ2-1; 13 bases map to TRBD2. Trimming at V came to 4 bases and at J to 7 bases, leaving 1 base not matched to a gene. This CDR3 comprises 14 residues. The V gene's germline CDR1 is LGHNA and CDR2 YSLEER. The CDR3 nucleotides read TGCGCCAGCAGCCTGGGACTAGCGGGAAATGAGCAGTTCTTC. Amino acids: CASSLGLAGNEQFF.

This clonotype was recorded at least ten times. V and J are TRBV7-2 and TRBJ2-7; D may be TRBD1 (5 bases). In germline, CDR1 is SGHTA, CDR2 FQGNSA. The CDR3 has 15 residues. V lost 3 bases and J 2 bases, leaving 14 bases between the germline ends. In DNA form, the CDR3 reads TGTGCCAGCAGCTTGACCAGGGCCTCCACCTACGAGCAGTACTTC. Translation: CASSLTRASTYEQYF.

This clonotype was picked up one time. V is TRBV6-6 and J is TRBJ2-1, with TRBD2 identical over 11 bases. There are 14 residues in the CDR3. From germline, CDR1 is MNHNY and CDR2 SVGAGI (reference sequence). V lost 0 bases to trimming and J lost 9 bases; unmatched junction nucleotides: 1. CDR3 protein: CASSYSLAGAEQFF. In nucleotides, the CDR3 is TGTGCCAGCAGTTACTCACTAGCGGGAGCTGAGCAGTTCTTC.

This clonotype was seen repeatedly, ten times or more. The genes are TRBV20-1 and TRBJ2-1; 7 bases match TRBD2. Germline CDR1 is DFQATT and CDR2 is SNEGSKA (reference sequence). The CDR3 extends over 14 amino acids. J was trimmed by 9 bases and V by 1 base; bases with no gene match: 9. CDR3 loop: CSARGTSAVSEQFF. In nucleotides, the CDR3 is TGCAGTGCTAGAGGGACTAGTGCAGTGAGTGAGCAGTTCTTC.

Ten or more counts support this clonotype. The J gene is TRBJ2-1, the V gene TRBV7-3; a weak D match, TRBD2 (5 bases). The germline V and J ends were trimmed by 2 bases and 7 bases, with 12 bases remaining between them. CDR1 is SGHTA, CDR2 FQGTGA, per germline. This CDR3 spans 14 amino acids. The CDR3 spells CASSLERAGNEQFF. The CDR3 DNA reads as TGTGCCAGCAGCTTAGAGAGGGCCGGGAATGAGCAGTTCTTC. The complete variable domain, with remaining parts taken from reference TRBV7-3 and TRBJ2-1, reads GAGVSQTPSNKVTEKGKYVELRCDPISGHTALYWYRQSLGQGPEFLIYFQGTGAADDSGLPNDRFFAVRPEGSVSTLKIQRTERGDSAVYLCASSLERAGNEQFFGPGTRLTVL.

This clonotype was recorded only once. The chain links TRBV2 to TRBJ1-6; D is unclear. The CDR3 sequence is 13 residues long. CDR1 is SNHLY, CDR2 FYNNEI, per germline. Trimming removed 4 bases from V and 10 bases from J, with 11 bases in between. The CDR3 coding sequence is TGTGCCAGCAGTGGAGTTTGGGGATCACCCCTCCACTTT. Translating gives CASSGVWGSPLHF. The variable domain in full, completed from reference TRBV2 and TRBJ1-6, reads EPEVTQTPSHQVTQMGQEVILRCVPISNHLYFYWYRQILGQKVEFLVSFYNNEISEKSEIFDDQFSVERPDGSNFTLKIRSTKLEDSAMYFCASSGVWGSPLHFGNGTRLTVT.

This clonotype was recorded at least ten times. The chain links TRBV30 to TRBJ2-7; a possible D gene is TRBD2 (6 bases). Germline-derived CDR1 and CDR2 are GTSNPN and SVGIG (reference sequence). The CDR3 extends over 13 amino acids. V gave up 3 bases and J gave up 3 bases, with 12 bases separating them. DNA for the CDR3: TGTGCCTGGAGGGGGGGAGAACTCTACGAGCAGTACTTC. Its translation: CAWRGGELYEQYF.

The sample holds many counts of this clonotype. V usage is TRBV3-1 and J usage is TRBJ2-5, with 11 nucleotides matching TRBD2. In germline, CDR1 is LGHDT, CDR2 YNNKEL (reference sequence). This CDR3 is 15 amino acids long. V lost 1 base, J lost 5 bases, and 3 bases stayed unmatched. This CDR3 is CASSQAPSGRETQYF. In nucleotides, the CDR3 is TGTGCCAGCAGCCAAGCCCCTAGCGGGAGGGAGACCCAGTACTTC.

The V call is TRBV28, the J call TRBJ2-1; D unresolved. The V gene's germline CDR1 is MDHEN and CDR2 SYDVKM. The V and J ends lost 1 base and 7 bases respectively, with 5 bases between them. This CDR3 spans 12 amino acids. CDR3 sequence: CASSLSLNEQFF. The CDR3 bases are TGTGCCAGCAGTTTATCACTAAATGAGCAGTTCTTC.

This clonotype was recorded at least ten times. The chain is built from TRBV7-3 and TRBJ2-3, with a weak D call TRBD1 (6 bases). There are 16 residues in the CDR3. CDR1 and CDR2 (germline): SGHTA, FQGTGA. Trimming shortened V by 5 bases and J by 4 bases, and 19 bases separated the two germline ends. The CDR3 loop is CASSQQGPRVPDTQYF. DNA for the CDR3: TGTGCCAGCAGCCAACAGGGCCCCAGGGTGCCAGATACGCAGTATTTT.

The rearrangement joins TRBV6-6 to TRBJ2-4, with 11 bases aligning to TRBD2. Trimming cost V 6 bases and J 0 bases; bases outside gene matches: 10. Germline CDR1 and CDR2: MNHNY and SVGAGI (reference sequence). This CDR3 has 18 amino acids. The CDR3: CASRTGTSGPLAKNIQYF. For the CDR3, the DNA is TGTGCCAGCAGAACCGGGACTAGCGGACCTCTAGCCAAAAACATTCAGTACTTC.